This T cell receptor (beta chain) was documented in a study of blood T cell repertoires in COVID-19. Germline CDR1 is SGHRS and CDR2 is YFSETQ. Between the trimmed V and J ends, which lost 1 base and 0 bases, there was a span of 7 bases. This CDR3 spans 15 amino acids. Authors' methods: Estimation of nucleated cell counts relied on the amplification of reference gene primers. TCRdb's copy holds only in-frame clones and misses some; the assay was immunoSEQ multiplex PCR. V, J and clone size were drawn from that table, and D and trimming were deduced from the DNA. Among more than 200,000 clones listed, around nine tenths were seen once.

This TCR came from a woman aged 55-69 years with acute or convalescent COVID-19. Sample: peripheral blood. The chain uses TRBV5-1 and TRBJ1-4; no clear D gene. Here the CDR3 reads CASSLSTTTNEKLFF. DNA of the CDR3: TGCGCCAGCAGCTTGTCGACAACAACTAATGAAAAACTGTTTTTT.